The next 5 T cell receptor beta chains were all read from a single sample in a study of regulatory T cells in long-lasting Graves disease (dated by TCRdb to the early 2020s). Taken with the paper, the label for time point translates to: newly diagnosed GD, antithyroid drugs for less than 3 months. For both TCR sequencing and RNA sequencing, RNA was extracted from PBMCs in TRIzol. The method behind the library was multiplex PCR. The sequencer was an Illumina HiSeq 4000. CDR3 regions were amplified by Arm-PCR with iRepertoire HTBI primers to construct TCR beta libraries. The raw public reads went through TCRdb reprocessing: fastp at Q25, MiXCR clone calling, in-frame beta chains kept. Here each entry gathers all rows of one CDR3 protein and keeps the most common genes and DNA. This sample gives 350,000 to 450,000 distinct CDR3 sequences in total; approximately 15% of them show up just once. In total, the top ten clones hold over 15% of the sample.

The same data also contributed to another study, on T cells in Graves' hyperthyroidism and ophthalmopathy.

Here the sequenced sample was peripheral blood mononuclear cells (PBMCs), taken at new diagnosis, from a patient treated with antithyroid drugs. The receptors were sampled from a woman aged 25-40 years with Graves disease. Donor details come from another sample of the same person, matched by shared clones.

This clonotype occurred many times. This sequence joins TRBV20-1 and TRBJ2-7, with D possibly TRBD1 on 5 matching bases. Looked up from germline, CDR1 is DFQATT and CDR2 is SNEGSKA (reference sequence). V was pared by 6 bases and J by 5 bases, with 14 bases between. CDR3 length equals 12 residues. The CDR3 loop is CSAPGQGNEQYF. Here the CDR3 DNA reads TGCAGTGCCCCAGGGCAGGGTAACGAGCAGTACTTC.

This clonotype occurred many times. The rearrangement joins TRBV28 to TRBJ2-7, with D perhaps matching TRBD1 (6 bases). CDR3 length: 17 residues. CDR1 and CDR2 (germline): MDHEN, SYDVKM. The V end was cut by 6 bases, the J end by 0 bases, with 21 bases between. CDR3 region: CASSSPPTGSSSYEQYF. The CDR3 bases are TGTGCCAGCAGCTCTCCTCCCACAGGGAGTTCCTCCTACGAGCAGTACTTC. The variable domain in full, completed from reference TRBV28 and TRBJ2-7, reads DVKVTQSSRYLVKRTGEKVFLECVQDMDHENMFWYRQDPGLGLRLIYFSYDVKMKEKGDIPEGYSVSREKKERFSLILESASTNQTSMYLCASSSPPTGSSSYEQYFGPGTRLTVT.

The table lists this clonotype with many counts. The chain joins TRBV12-3 or TRBV12-4 to TRBJ1-5, with unresolved D. Trimming removed 3 bases from V and 6 bases from J, with 18 bases in between. This CDR3 comprises 16 residues. In nucleotides, the CDR3 is TGTGCCAGCAGTTTGGGCTCGCGAGTTTTCGGTCAGCCCCAGCATTTT. Translated, it gives CASSLGSRVFGQPQHF.

This clonotype was seen more than once but under ten times. The gene calls are TRBV5-1 and TRBJ1-2; D may be TRBD1 (5 bases). Trimming pared 4 bases from V and 5 bases from J, leaving 18 bases between. Germline V gene lookup returns CDR1 SGHRS and CDR2 YFSETQ. CDR3 length equals 15 residues. CDR3 sequence: CASSEGGPTGYGYTF. Written as DNA, the CDR3 is TGCGCCAGCAGCGAGGGCGGACCCACAGGATATGGCTACACCTTC. The full variable domain, in which reference TRBV5-1 and TRBJ1-2 provide the parts outside the CDR3, is KAGVTQTPRYLIKTRGQQVTLSCSPISGHRSVSWYQQTPGQGLQFLFEYFSETQRNKGNFPGRFSGRQFSNSRSEMNVSTLELGDSALYLCASSEGGPTGYGYTFGSGTRLTVV.

This clonotype came up many times. The chain joins TRBV5-1 to TRBJ2-3; 9 bases align to TRBD2. The V segment lost 4 bases and the J segment 4 bases; nucleotides outside the gene matches: 4. Germline V gene lookup returns CDR1 SGHRS and CDR2 YFSETQ. The CDR3 totals 14 residues. The CDR3: CASSQLAGSDTQYF. DNA for the CDR3: TGCGCCAGCAGCCAACTAGCGGGTTCAGATACGCAGTATTTT.